These 29 T cell receptor beta chains were all obtained from the same sample, sequenced in a study of human T cells and chemical hapten exposure. Time point given: patch test 2, 6 weeks after DPC sensitization. The sample's treatment: therapeutic diphenylcyclopropenone sensitization with weekly scalp DPC. From the RACE reads, TCRdb called clonotypes with MiXCR, one entry per CDR3 protein. Of approximately 68,000 distinct CDR3 sequences detected, 7.5% to 9.5% appear once; the ten largest clones hold 3% to 4.5%. The source was whole blood, collected in connection with sensitization to the hapten diphenylcyclopropenone (DPC). The receptor set was obtained from a woman in her 50s with alopecia areata. Some clones in this sample may be carry-over from other donors' samples.

CDR3 amino acids: CASSLDREHEQYF. The CDR3 DNA reads TGTGCCAGCAGCTTAGACAGGGAACACGAGCAGTACTTC. This sequence joins TRBV7-2 and TRBJ2-7; a weak D match, TRBD1 (6 bases). The CDR3 runs to 13 residues. The germline V gene has CDR1 SGHTA and CDR2 FQGNSA. V lost 1 base, J lost 5 bases, and 9 bases lay in between.

The gene calls are TRBV5-1 and TRBJ2-5; D may be TRBD1 or TRBD2 (5 bases each). V lost 4 bases, J lost 4 bases, and 14 bases lay in between. Germline V lookup: CDR1 SGHRS, CDR2 YFSETQ. The CDR3 loop spans 14 amino acids. The CDR3 loop is CASSMGPGGETQYF. Written as DNA, the CDR3 is TGCGCCAGCAGCATGGGACCTGGGGGAGAGACCCAGTACTTC.

This rearrangement joins TRBV13 to TRBJ2-2; 7 nucleotides agree with TRBD2. J lost 2 bases, V lost 6 bases, and 3 bases had no gene match. The CDR3 is 14 residues long. Germline loops: CDR1 PRHDT, CDR2 FYEKMQ (reference sequence). CDR3 in amino acids: CASSVGLNTGELFF. In nucleotides, the CDR3 is TGTGCCAGCAGTGTGGGACTAAACACCGGGGAGCTGTTTTTT.

In its sample, this clonotype was seen a few times. The chain recombines TRBV7-6 with TRBJ1-5; no clear D. Trimming left V 2 bases short and J 7 bases short, with 12 bases between. The CDR3 covers 14 residues. Germline values: CDR1 SGHVS, CDR2 FNYEAQ. CDR3 nucleotides: TGTGCCAGCAGCTTACTTACTGAAGGACAGCCCCAGCATTTT. The encoded protein is CASSLLTEGQPQHF.

The rearrangement links TRBV5-1 to TRBJ2-3, with D unclear. V lost 2 bases and J lost 5, with 12 bases in between. Germline V gene data show CDR1 as SGHRS and CDR2 as YFSETQ. The CDR3 consists of 14 residues. The CDR3 spells CASSLIRVEDTQYF. As DNA, the CDR3 is TGCGCCAGCAGCTTAATACGAGTCGAAGATACGCAGTATTTT.

This clonotype was detected many times. The chain links TRBV2 to TRBJ2-7; D call uncertain. The germline gives CDR1 SNHLY, CDR2 FYNNEI. The V end lost 2 bases, the J end lost 2 bases, and 7 bases lay between the germline ends. The CDR3 is 13 amino acids. CDR3 sequence: CASSEQVPYEQYF. The CDR3 region has the DNA TGTGCCAGCAGTGAACAGGTCCCCTACGAGCAGTACTTC.

This clonotype showed up just a few times. CDR3 amino acids: CASSYSPNTSTDTQYF. In DNA form, the CDR3 reads TGTGCCAGCAGTTACTCACCTAACACTAGCACAGATACGCAGTATTTT. V usage is TRBV6-2 or TRBV6-3 and J usage is TRBJ2-3; D uncertain. The germline gives CDR1 MNHEY, CDR2 SVGEGT. This CDR3 contains 16 residues. Trimming cost V 0 bases and J 0 bases, with 10 bases left between them.

The table lists this clonotype with a few counts. The chain employs TRBV20-1 and TRBJ2-1; 8 nucleotides match TRBD2. V was pared by 1 base and J by 1 base, with 15 bases of the junction left unmatched. CDR1 and CDR2 from the germline V gene are DFQATT and SNEGSKA (reference sequence). This CDR3 is 19 amino acids long. CDR3 amino acids: CSARGWGLAGHSSYNEQFF. The CDR3 DNA reads as TGCAGTGCTAGAGGTTGGGGCCTAGCGGGCCACTCTTCCTACAATGAGCAGTTCTTC.

This chain connects TRBV3-1 to TRBJ2-5; possibly TRBD2 for D (6 bases). Between the trimmed V and J ends, which lost 1 base and 7 bases, there was a span of 10 bases. The V gene's germline CDR1 is LGHDT and CDR2 YNNKEL (reference sequence). The CDR3 runs to 13 residues. The CDR3, as DNA: TGTGCCAGCAGCCAAGTAGACGGGGGGACCCAGTACTTC. Its protein product is CASSQVDGGTQYF.

The chain uses TRBV7-4 and TRBJ2-5, with TRBD2 matching 11 bases. The germline CDR1 and CDR2 sequences are SGHVT and SQSDAQ. There are 14 residues in the CDR3. With V trimmed by 9 bases and J by 4 bases, 7 bases remained unmatched. The CDR3 DNA reads as TGTGCCAGTACTATGACTAGCGGGGTAGAGACCCAGTACTTC. Translation: CASTMTSGVETQYF. Variable domain in full (rest from reference TRBV7-4 and TRBJ2-5): GAGVSQSPRYKVAKRGRDVALRCDSISGHVTLYWYRQTLGQGSEVLTYSQSDAQRDKSGRPSGRFSAERPERSVSTLKIQRTEQGDSAVYLCASTMTSGVETQYFGPGTRLLVL.

The sample holds a few counts of this clonotype. The gene calls are TRBV12-3 or TRBV12-4 and TRBJ1-6; D is possibly TRBD1 (6 bases). The CDR3 extends over 16 amino acids. The V and J ends lost 5 bases and 5 bases respectively, with 16 bases between them. The CDR3 is CASSPLGQLNNSPLHF. CDR3 sequence (DNA): TGTGCCAGCAGTCCTCTCGGACAGCTTAATAATTCACCCCTCCACTTT.

The genes are TRBV29-1 and TRBJ1-1; a weak D match, TRBD1 (6 bases). This CDR3 is built from 15 residues. V was trimmed by 6 bases and J by 0 bases, leaving 17 bases between them. Germline CDR1 reads SQVTM; CDR2 reads ANQGSEA. This CDR3 is CSVGYRATLNTEAFF. The CDR3 coding sequence is TGCAGCGTCGGGTACAGGGCAACTCTGAACACTGAAGCTTTCTTT.

The DNA for the CDR3 is TGTGCCAGCAGCTTGGATCCATCGGGGGCCAACGTCCTGACTTTC. This sequence encodes CASSLDPSGANVLTF. The chain joins TRBV5-5 to TRBJ2-6; D is ambiguous. In germline, CDR1 is SGHKS, CDR2 YYEKEE (reference sequence). The ends were cut back, 0 bases at V and 4 bases at J, with 8 bases in the middle. The CDR3 loop spans 15 amino acids.

This clonotype was found a few times. The rearrangement links TRBV27 to TRBJ2-3, with D perhaps matching TRBD2 (6 bases). The V gene's germline CDR1 is MNHEY and CDR2 SMNVEV (reference sequence). V lost 6 bases and J lost 1, with 11 bases in between. CDR3 length: 14 residues. Here the CDR3 DNA reads TGTGCCAGCAGCCGGTGGAGGGGCACAGATACGCAGTATTTT. Translated: CASSRWRGTDTQYF.

This clonotype occurred a few times. V gene TRBV4-1 combines with J gene TRBJ1-1; D might be TRBD1 (6 bases). This CDR3 is 14 amino acids long. The germline V gene has CDR1 MGHRA and CDR2 YSYEKL. Deletions cut 1 base from V and 5 bases from J, with 11 bases between. The CDR3 bases are TGCGCCAGCAGCCAAGGAGGGGGAAAAACTGAAGCTTTCTTT. Translated, it gives CASSQGGGKTEAFF.

This clonotype showed up many times. This chain uses TRBV24-1 with TRBJ1-3; no clear D gene. This CDR3 comprises 14 residues. CDR1 and CDR2 from the germline V gene are KGHDR and SFDVKD. V lost 7 bases and J lost 0, with 9 bases in between. CDR3 amino acids: CATSLGGSGNTIYF. The DNA for the CDR3 is TGTGCCACCAGCTTGGGAGGCTCTGGAAACACCATATATTTT.

This clonotype was observed many times. The CDR3 here is CSGISEMNTEAFF. CDR3 nucleotides: TGCAGCGGTATTAGTGAAATGAACACTGAAGCTTTCTTT. The gene calls are TRBV29-1 and TRBJ1-1; no clear D. CDR3 size: 13 residues. CDR1 is SQVTM and CDR2 is ANQGSEA in the germline V gene. V was clipped by 7 bases and J by 0 bases, with 12 bases between them. The whole variable domain, filled in from reference TRBV29-1 and TRBJ1-1, reads SAVISQKPSRDICQRGTSLTIQCQVDSQVTMMFWYRQQPGQSLTLIATANQGSEATYESGFVIDKFPISRPNLTFSTLTVSNMSPEDSSIYLCSGISEMNTEAFFGQGTRLTVV.

This clonotype was observed at least ten times. CDR3 sequence reads: CASSFVRGRGNTIYF. The CDR3 nucleotides read TGTGCCAGCAGTTTCGTCAGGGGGCGAGGAAACACCATATATTTT. The rearrangement uses TRBV12-3 or TRBV12-4 and TRBJ1-3, with 8 bases aligning to TRBD1. This CDR3 region has 15 residues. Trimming at V came to 3 bases and at J to 4 bases, leaving 5 bases not matched to a gene.

The chain combines TRBV20-1 with TRBJ2-5; 8 bases are shared with TRBD2. This CDR3 is 14 amino acids long. Germline V gene data show CDR1 as DFQATT and CDR2 as SNEGSKA (reference sequence). J lost 1 base, V lost 3 bases, and 4 bases had no gene match. The CDR3, as DNA: TGCAGTGCTAGCGGGAGGGAAGCCCAAGAGACCCAGTACTTC. Residues: CSASGREAQETQYF.

Regarding this clonotype: A junction end diverges from the germline sequence, so it may reflect a read error. This chain links TRBV29-1 with TRBJ2-1; TRBD1 is a possible D gene (5 bases). In germline, CDR1 is SQVTM, CDR2 ANQGSEA. The CDR3 contains 12 residues. The CDR3 spells CSVEGAADEQFF. The CDR3 DNA reads TGCAGCGTAGAAGGGGCTGCCGATGAGCAGTTCTTC.

The chain carries TRBV6-6 and TRBJ2-7; D might be TRBD2 (6 bases). In germline, CDR1 is MNHNY, CDR2 SVGAGI (reference sequence). Trimming took 10 bases from V and 7 from J, leaving 17 bases between them. The CDR3 is 12 residues long. DNA for the CDR3: TGTGCCACCCTAAGCAGGGCGGGGGAGCAGTACTTC. Translating gives CATLSRAGEQYF.

The sample holds many counts of this clonotype. J is TRBJ2-1 and V is TRBV7-6, with 7 bases aligning to TRBD1. The CDR3 sequence is 15 residues long. The V gene end was trimmed by 4 bases and the J gene end by 3 bases; junction bases not matched to a gene: 6. Germline CDR1 is SGHVS and CDR2 is FNYEAQ. CDR3 sequence reads: CASSSRDSFYNEQFF. The CDR3 nucleotides are TGTGCCAGCAGCTCAAGGGACAGCTTCTACAATGAGCAGTTCTTC.

This chain links TRBV15 with TRBJ2-3, with D tentatively TRBD2 (6 bases). The CDR3 runs 14 residues. Germline CDR1 reads LNHNV; CDR2 reads YYDKDF (reference sequence). V was pared by 1 base and J by 3 bases, with 8 bases between. The CDR3 DNA reads as TGTGCCACCAGCAGAGGGGGGGAAACAGATACGCAGTATTTT. As protein: CATSRGGETDTQYF. The full variable domain, with the rest looked up from reference TRBV15 and TRBJ2-3, is DAMVIQNPRYQVTQFGKPVTLSCSQTLNHNVMYWYQQKSSQAPKLLFHYYDKDFNNEADTPDNFQSRRPNTSFCFLDIRSPGLGDTAMYLCATSRGGETDTQYFGPGTRLTVL.

The genes are TRBV9 and TRBJ2-5; D might be TRBD2 (6 bases). V lost 3 bases and J 2 bases, leaving 11 bases between the germline ends. CDR1 is SGDLS, CDR2 YYNGEE, per germline. The CDR3 has 14 residues. CDR3 protein: CASSGTSGQETQYF. The CDR3 bases are TGTGCCAGCAGCGGTACAAGCGGGCAAGAGACCCAGTACTTC.

This clonotype was seen ten or more times. The rearrangement links TRBV7-2 to TRBJ2-6; D is possibly TRBD2 (6 bases). This CDR3 is 17 amino acids long. V dropped 2 bases and J dropped 0 bases, with 11 bases sitting between them. Germline CDR1 reads SGHTA; CDR2 reads FQGNSA. The CDR3 sequence is CASSLRGLSSGANVLTF. The CDR3 nucleotides are TGTGCCAGCAGCTTAAGGGGACTGAGCTCTGGGGCCAACGTCCTGACTTTC.

The sample holds many counts of this clonotype. The rearrangement links TRBV25-1 to TRBJ1-6; no clear D gene. CDR3 length equals 16 residues. The V end lost 6 bases, the J end lost 7 bases, and 19 bases lay between the germline ends. Germline CDR1 is MGHDK and CDR2 is SYGVNS. The CDR3 DNA sequence: TGTGCCAGCAGAGAGGACCTCTCCTACGGGAATTCACCCCTCCACTTT. Residues: CASREDLSYGNSPLHF.

This clonotype came up many times. The rearrangement uses TRBV20-1 and TRBJ1-5; D gene ambiguous. Germline V gene data show CDR1 as DFQATT and CDR2 as SNEGSKA (reference sequence). Trimming cost V 3 bases and J 6 bases, with 9 bases left between them. This CDR3 contains 12 residues. The CDR3 bases are TGCAGTGCTAGGTCACCTGGTCAGCCCCAGCATTTT. It encodes CSARSPGQPQHF.

This clonotype was recorded a few times. The chain couples TRBV18 to TRBJ1-5; D is undetermined. The germline gives CDR1 KGHSH, CDR2 LQKENI. The CDR3 length is 15 residues. Trimming cost V 3 bases and J 0 bases, with 9 bases left between them. CDR3 protein: CASSPQSNSNQPQHF. For the CDR3, the DNA is TGTGCCAGCTCACCCCAATCAAATAGCAATCAGCCCCAGCATTTT.

A few counts support this clonotype. The rearrangement uses TRBV10-3 and TRBJ1-2, with 9 positions matching TRBD1. This CDR3 is 15 amino acids long. Germline V gene lookup returns CDR1 ENHRY and CDR2 SYGVKD. With 3 bases clipped from V and 3 bases from J, the junction kept 5 bases outside the gene matches. The CDR3, as DNA: TGTGCCATCAGTGACGGACAGGGGATGCACTATGGCTACACCTTC. Its protein product is CAISDGQGMHYGYTF.